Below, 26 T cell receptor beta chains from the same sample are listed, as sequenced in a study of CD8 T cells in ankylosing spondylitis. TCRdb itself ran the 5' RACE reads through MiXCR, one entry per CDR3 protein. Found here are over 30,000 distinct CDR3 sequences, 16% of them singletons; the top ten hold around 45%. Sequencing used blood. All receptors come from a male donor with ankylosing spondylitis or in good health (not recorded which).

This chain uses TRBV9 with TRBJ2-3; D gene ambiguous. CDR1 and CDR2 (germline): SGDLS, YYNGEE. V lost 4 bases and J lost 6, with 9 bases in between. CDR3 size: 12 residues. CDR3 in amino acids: CASSMFGDTQYF. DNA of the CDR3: TGTGCCAGCAGCATGTTTGGCGATACGCAGTATTTT.

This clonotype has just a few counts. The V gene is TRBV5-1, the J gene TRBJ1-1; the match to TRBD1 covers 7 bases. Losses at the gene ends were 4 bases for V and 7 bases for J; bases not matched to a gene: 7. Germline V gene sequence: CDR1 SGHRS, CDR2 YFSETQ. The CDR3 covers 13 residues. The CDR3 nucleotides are TGCGCCAGCAGCCCGGGACAGCTTTATGAAGCTTTCTTT. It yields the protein CASSPGQLYEAFF.

CDR3 protein: CASSRAGTGELFF. CDR3 nucleotide sequence: TGCGCCAGCAGCAGGGCCGGAACCGGGGAGCTGTTTTTT. This chain uses TRBV5-1 with TRBJ2-2; D unclear. Germline CDR1 reads SGHRS; CDR2 reads YFSETQ. The V and J ends lost 4 bases and 5 bases respectively, with 9 bases between them. The CDR3 loop spans 13 amino acids.

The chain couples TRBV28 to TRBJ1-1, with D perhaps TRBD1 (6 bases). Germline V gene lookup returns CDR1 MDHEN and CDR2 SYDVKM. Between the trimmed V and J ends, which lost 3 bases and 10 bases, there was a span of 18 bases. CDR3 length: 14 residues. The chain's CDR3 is CASSLLTRGTGAFF. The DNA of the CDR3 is TGTGCCAGCAGTTTGCTTACTAGGGGGACCGGAGCTTTCTTT.

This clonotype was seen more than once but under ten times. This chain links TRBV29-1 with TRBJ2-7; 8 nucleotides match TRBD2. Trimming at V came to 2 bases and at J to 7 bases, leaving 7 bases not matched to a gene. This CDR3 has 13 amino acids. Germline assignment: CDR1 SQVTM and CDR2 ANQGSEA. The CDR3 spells CSVERVQRGEQYF. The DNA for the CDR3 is TGCAGCGTTGAAAGGGTCCAGCGGGGGGAGCAGTACTTC.

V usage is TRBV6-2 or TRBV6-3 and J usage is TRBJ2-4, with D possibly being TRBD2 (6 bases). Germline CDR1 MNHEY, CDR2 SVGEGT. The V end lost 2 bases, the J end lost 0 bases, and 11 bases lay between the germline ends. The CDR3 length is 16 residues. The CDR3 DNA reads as TGTGCCAGCAGTTACGGAGGGCGGTCAGCCAAAAACATTCAGTACTTC. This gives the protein CASSYGGRSAKNIQYF.

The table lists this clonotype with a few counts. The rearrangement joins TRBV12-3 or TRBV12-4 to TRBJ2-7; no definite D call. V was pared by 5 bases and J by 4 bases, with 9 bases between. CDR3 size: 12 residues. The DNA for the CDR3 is TGTGCCAGCAGTCCCGGTGCATACGAGCAGTACTTC. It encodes CASSPGAYEQYF.

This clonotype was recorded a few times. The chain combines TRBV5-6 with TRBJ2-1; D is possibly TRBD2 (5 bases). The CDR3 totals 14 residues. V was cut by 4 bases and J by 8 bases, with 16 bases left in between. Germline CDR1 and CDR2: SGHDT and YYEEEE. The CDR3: CASSLPGLADEQFF. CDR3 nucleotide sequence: TGTGCCAGCAGCCTACCCGGACTGGCGGATGAGCAGTTCTTC.

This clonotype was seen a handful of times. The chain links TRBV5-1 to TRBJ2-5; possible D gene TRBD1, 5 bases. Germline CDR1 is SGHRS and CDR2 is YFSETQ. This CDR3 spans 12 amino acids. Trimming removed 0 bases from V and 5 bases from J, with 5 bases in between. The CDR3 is CASSLEGETQYF. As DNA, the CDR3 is TGCGCCAGCAGCTTGGAGGGGGAGACCCAGTACTTC.

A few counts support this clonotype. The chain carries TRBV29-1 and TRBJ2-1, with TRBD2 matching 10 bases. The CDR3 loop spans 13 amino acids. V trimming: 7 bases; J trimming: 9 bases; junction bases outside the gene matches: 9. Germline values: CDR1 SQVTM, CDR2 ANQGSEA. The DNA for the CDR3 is TGCAGCGCCTCGACTAGCGGGCAGGGTGAGCAGTTCTTC. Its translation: CSASTSGQGEQFF.

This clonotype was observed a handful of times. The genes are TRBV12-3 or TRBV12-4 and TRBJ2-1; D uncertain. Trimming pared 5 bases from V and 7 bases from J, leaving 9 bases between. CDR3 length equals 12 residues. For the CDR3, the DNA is TGTGCCAGCAGTCCCCTGGGGAATGAGCAGTTCTTC. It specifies CASSPLGNEQFF.

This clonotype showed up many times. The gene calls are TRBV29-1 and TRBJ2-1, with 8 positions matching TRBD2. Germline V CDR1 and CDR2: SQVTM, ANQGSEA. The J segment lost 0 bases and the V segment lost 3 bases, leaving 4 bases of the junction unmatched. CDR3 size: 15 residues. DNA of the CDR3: TGCAGCGTTGAGAGCGGGAGATCCTCCTACAATGAGCAGTTCTTC. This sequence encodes CSVESGRSSYNEQFF.

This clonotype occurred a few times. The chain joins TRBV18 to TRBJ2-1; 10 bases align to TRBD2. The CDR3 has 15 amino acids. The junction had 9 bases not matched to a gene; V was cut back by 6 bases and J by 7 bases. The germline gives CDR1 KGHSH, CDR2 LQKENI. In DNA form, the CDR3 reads TGTGCCAGCTCCCAACTAGCGGGGCCCCTAAATGAGCAGTTCTTC. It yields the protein CASSQLAGPLNEQFF.

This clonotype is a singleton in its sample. The CDR3 DNA reads as TGTGCCAGCAGCTTAGCCCCGGACAGGGACCTGTTGCAGTTCTTC. It yields the protein CASSLAPDRDLLQFF. This chain connects TRBV11-2 to TRBJ2-1, with 8 positions matching TRBD1. Germline V gene lookup returns CDR1 SGHAT and CDR2 FQNNGV. V dropped 1 base and J dropped 12; count of bases not matched to a gene: 11. The CDR3 extends over 15 amino acids.

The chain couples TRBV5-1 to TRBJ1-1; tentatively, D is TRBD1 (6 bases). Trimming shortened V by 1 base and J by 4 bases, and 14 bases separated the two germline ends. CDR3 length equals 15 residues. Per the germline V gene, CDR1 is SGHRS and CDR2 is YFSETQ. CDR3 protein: CASSLRHGGATEAFF. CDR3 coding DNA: TGCGCCAGCAGCTTGCGCCATGGGGGGGCCACTGAAGCTTTCTTT.

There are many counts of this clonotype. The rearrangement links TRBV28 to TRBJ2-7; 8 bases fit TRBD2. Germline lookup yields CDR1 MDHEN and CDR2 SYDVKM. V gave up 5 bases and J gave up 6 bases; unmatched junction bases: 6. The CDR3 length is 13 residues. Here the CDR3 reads CASSGGLAREQYF. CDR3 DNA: TGTGCCAGCAGTGGCGGACTAGCACGCGAGCAGTACTTC.

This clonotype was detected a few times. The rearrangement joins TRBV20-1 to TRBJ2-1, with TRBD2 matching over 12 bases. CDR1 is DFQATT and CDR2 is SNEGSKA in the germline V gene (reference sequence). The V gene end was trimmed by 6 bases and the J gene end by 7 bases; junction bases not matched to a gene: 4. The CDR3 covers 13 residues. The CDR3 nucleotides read TGCAGTGCCTGGACTAGCGGGGTAAATGAGCAGTTCTTC. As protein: CSAWTSGVNEQFF.

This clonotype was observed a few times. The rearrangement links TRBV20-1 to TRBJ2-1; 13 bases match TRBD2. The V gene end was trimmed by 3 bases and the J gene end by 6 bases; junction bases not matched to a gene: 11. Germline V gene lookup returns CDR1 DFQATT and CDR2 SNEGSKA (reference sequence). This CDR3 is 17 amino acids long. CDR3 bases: TGCAGTGCTAGGCCAGAAGGACTAGCGGGAGTAGCCAATGAGCAGTTCTTC. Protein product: CSARPEGLAGVANEQFF.

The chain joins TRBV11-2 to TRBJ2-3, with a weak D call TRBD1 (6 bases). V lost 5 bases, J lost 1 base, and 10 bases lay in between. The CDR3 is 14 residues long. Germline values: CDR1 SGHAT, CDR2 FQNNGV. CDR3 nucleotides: TGTGCCAGCAGCCCAGGACAGCGCACAGATACGCAGTATTTT. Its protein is CASSPGQRTDTQYF.

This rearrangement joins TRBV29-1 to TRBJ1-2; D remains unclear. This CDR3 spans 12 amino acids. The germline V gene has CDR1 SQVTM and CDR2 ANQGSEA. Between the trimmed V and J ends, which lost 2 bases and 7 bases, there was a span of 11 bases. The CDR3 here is CSVESGISGYTF. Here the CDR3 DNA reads TGCAGCGTTGAATCCGGGATTTCTGGCTACACCTTC. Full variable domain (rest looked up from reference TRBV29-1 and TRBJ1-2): SAVISQKPSRDICQRGTSLTIQCQVDSQVTMMFWYRQQPGQSLTLIATANQGSEATYESGFVIDKFPISRPNLTFSTLTVSNMSPEDSSIYLCSVESGISGYTFGSGTRLTVV.

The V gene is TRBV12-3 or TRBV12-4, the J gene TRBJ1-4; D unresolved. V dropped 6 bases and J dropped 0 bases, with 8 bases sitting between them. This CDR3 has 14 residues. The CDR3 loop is CASRAHATNEKLFF. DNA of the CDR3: TGTGCCAGCAGGGCCCACGCAACTAATGAAAAACTGTTTTTT.

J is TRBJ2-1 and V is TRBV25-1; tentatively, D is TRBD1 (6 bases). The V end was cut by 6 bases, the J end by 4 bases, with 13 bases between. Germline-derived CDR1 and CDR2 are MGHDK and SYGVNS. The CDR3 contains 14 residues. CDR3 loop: CASSRGYSYNEQFF. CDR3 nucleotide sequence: TGTGCCAGCAGCAGGGGATATTCTTACAATGAGCAGTTCTTC. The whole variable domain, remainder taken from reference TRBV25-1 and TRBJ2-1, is EADIYQTPRYLVIGTGKKITLECSQTMGHDKMYWYQQDPGMELHLIHYSYGVNSTEKGDLSSESTVSRIRTEHFPLTLESARPSHTSQYLCASSRGYSYNEQFFGPGTRLTVL.

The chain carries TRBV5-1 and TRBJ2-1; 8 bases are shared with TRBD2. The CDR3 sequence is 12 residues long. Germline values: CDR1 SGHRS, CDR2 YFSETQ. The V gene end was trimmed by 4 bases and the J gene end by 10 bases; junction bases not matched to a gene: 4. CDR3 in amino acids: CASSRRLAEQFF. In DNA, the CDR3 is TGCGCCAGCAGCCGTAGACTAGCGGAGCAGTTCTTC.

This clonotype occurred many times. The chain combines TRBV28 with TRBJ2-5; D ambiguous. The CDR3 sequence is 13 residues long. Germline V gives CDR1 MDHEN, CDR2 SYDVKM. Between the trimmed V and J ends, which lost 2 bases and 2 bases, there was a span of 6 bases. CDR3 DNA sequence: TGTGCCAGCAGTTTAAGATTACAAGAGACCCAGTACTTC. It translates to CASSLRLQETQYF.

CDR3 in amino acids: CSVEGLAGSYNEQFF. In DNA, the CDR3 is TGCAGCGTTGAAGGTCTAGCGGGCTCCTACAATGAGCAGTTCTTC. This chain uses TRBV29-1 with TRBJ2-1, with 8 bases that match TRBD2. The germline V gene encodes CDR1 SQVTM and CDR2 ANQGSEA. Germline trimming cut 1 base from V and 0 bases from J; bases unmatched to any gene: 2. This CDR3 contains 15 residues.

In DNA form, the CDR3 reads TGTGCCAGCAGCCAAGGGGGCCCCGAGACCGGGGAGCTGTTTTTT. Its translation is CASSQGGPETGELFF. The chain is built from TRBV4-2 and TRBJ2-2; weak D call: TRBD1 (5 bases). CDR3 length equals 15 residues. CDR1 and CDR2 from the germline V gene are LGHNA and YNFKEQ. V gave up 1 base and J gave up 5 bases, with 11 bases separating them.